This T cell receptor (beta chain) was profiled in a study of T cell responses to AZD1222 COVID-19 vaccine. About the research overall: Pooling of second doses given at about 4 or about 12 weeks was done.

On this clone itself: The antigen is not known.

Study outcomes and limitations: An increase in Spike-specific TCR breadth and depth was observed after two AZD1222 doses. There were mostly white British donors and more females than males, and clonal diversity was possibly underestimated. Nearly half of the spike-specific TCRs reportedly recognize variant regions that carry no mutations.

Clones were read by immunoSEQ multiplex PCR, and TCRdb kept only the in-frame ones, dropping some. The sample has roughly 100,000 clones, around 90% seen once. Trimming pared 5 bases from V and 4 bases from J, leaving 15 bases between. CDR3 length equals 15 residues. Looked up from germline, CDR1 is SGHTA and CDR2 is FQGNSA. This clonotype originated in an adult in good health. The chain links TRBV7-2 to TRBJ1-5, with D perhaps matching TRBD1 (5 bases). The material was peripheral blood, obtained on day 0 of AZD1222 vaccination. The chain's CDR3 is CASSQVGGINQPQHF. For the CDR3, the DNA is TGTGCCAGCAGCCAGGTGGGGGGAATAAATCAGCCCCAGCATTTT.